The entry below describes one TCR beta chain. The data stem from a study of T cell repertoires in ileal Crohn's disease. The CDR3 is 17 amino acids. Per the germline V gene, CDR1 is SGHRS and CDR2 is YFSETQ. Losses at the gene ends were 0 bases for V and 2 bases for J; bases not matched to a gene: 5. Using immunoSEQ multiplex PCR, the repertoire was profiled, and TCRdb retains in-frame clones only, with some absent. The sample yields fewer than 20,000 clones, about 93% seen once. Input material: ileal tissue. V gene TRBV5-1 combines with J gene TRBJ2-1; 10 bases fit TRBD2. The receptor was derived from an adult with Crohn's disease. This CDR3 is CASSLVVAGGTYNEQFF. CDR3 coding DNA: TGCGCCAGCAGCTTGGTGGTAGCGGGGGGTACCTACAATGAGCAGTTCTTC.